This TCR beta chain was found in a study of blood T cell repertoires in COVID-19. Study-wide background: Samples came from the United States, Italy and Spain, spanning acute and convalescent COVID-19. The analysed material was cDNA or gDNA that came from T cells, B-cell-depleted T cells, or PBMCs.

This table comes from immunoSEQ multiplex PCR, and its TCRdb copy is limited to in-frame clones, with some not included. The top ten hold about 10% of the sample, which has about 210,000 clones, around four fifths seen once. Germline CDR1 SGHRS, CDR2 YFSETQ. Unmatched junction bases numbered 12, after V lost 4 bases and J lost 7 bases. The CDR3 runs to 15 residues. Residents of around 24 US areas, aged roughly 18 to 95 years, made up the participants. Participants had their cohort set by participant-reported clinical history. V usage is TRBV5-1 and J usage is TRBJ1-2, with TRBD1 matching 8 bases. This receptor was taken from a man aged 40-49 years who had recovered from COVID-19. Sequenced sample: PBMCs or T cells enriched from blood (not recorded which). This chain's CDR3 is CASSPTGAGGSGYTF. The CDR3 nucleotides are TGCGCCAGCAGCCCCACAGGGGCAGGGGGCAGTGGCTACACCTTC. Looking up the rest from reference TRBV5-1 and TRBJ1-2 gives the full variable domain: KAGVTQTPRYLIKTRGQQVTLSCSPISGHRSVSWYQQTPGQGLQFLFEYFSETQRNKGNFPGRFSGRQFSNSRSEMNVSTLELGDSALYLCASSPTGAGGSGYTFGSGTRLTVV.